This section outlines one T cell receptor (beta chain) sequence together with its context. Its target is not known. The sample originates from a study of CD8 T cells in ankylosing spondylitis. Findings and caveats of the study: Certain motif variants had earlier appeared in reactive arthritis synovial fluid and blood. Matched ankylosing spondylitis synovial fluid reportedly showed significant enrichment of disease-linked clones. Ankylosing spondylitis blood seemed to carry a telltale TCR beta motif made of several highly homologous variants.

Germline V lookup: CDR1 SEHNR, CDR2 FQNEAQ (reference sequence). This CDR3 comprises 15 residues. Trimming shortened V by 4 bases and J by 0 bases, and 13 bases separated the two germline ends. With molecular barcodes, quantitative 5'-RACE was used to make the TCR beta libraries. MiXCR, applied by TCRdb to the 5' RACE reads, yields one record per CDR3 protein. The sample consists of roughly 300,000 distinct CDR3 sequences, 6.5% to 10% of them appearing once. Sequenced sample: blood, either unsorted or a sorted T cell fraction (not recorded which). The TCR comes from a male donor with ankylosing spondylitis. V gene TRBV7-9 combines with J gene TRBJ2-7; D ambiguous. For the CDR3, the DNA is TGTGCCAGCAGCTGGGAACCCGCAGGCTCCTACGAGCAGTACTTC. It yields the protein CASSWEPAGSYEQYF.